This T cell receptor (beta chain) derives from a study of cytomegalovirus exposure and HLA in healthy donors. Findings and limits, study-wide: According to the study, 150 to 200 TCR beta chains were cytomegalovirus-associated. CMV antigen specificity was confirmed in vitro for three CMV-associated chains. TCR clusters originating in the first cohort tended to co-occur in the 120 validation repertoires, according to a later analysis.

Note on this clone: What it binds is unknown.

The table came from immunoSEQ multiplex PCR; TCRdb's copy has only in-frame clones and leaves some out. The sample includes 100,000 to 150,000 clones, around 86% seen only once; the top ten take 1.5% to 2%. What was sequenced was PBMCs. The clonotype was recovered from a woman aged 18 to 35 in good health and CMV-seronegative.

The CDR3 sequence is CASSSRLAGGKNEQFF. CDR3 DNA: TGTGCCAGCAGTTCGCGACTAGCGGGAGGGAAAAATGAGCAGTTCTTC. This chain joins TRBV28 and TRBJ2-1; TRBD2 aligns across 14 bases. Germline loops: CDR1 MDHEN, CDR2 SYDVKM. The junction had 6 bases not matched to a gene; V was cut back by 4 bases and J by 7 bases. This CDR3 contains 16 residues.